One TCR beta chain is described in this entry. Germline V gene lookup returns CDR1 ENHRY and CDR2 SYGVKD. The CDR3 has 16 residues. The J segment lost 4 bases and the V segment lost 4 bases, leaving 8 bases of the junction unmatched. The record originates from a study of blood T cell repertoires in COVID-19. Original processing notes: The assay estimated nucleated cells by amplifying reference gene primers. Measured with immunoSEQ multiplex PCR; TCRdb has only the in-frame clones, and not every one. The DNA was the basis for D and trimming; V, J and clone size are from that table. The data contain roughly 520,000 clones, 88% of them singletons.

The sequence was collected from a woman between 40 and 55 years old who had recovered from COVID-19. The chain links TRBV10-3 to TRBJ1-5; 9 nucleotides match TRBD1. Input material: PBMCs or T cells enriched from blood (not recorded which). The CDR3 DNA follows: TGTGCCATCAGTGGCATGGACAGGGGAGGTAATCAGCCCCAGCATTTT. Translated: CAISGMDRGGNQPQHF.